This is a list of T cell receptor beta chains from one sample in a study of T cell responses to AZD1222 COVID-19 vaccine. Repertoires were generated with immunoSEQ multiplex PCR, while TCRdb's copy carries only in-frame clones and drops some. The profile covers some 190,000 clones, with around 90% appearing a single time and more than 1.5% taken by the ten largest. This specimen consisted of peripheral blood, obtained 28 days after the second AZD1222 dose. Every receptor here comes from an adult who received the AZD1222 COVID-19 vaccine. CDR3s include the opening cysteine and the closing phenylalanine or tryptophan. A D gene is named only where the DNA matches it firmly. Clone size is not always given. Where it is, it says once, few, many or a class for expanded clones.

TRBV30,.,TRBJ1-3,.,CAWSPHPSGNTIYF,TGTGCCTGGAGTCCCCATCCCTCTGGAAACACCATATATTTT
TRBV6-5,.,TRBJ1-2,TRBD1,CASSLGQAIYGYTF,TGTGCCAGCAGTCTCGGACAGGCCATCTATGGCTACACCTTC
TRBV7-9,once,TRBJ1-1,TRBD1,CASSRDRVTEAFF,TGTGCCAGCAGCCGAGACAGGGTCACTGAAGCTTTCTTT
TRBV6-5,.,TRBJ1-5,.,CASSHGQTDQPQHF,TGTGCCAGCAGTCACGGACAGACTGATCAGCCCCAGCATTTT
TRBV3-1/TRBV3-2,.,TRBJ2-7,TRBD1,CASSPGGDSYEQYF,TGTGCCAGCAGCCCAGGGGGCGACTCCTACGAGCAGTACTTC
TRBV6-4,.,TRBJ2-7,TRBD2,CASSGVGGGAEEQYF,TGTGCCAGCAGTGGAGTCGGCGGGGGGGCGGAAGAGCAGTACTTC
TRBV5-6,.,TRBJ1-4,.,CASSLDKEKLFF,TGTGCCAGCAGCTTGGACAAAGAAAAACTGTTTTTT
TRBV6-6,once,TRBJ1-4,.,CASSPQGTNEKLFF,TGTGCCAGCAGTCCTCAGGGGACGAATGAAAAACTGTTTTTT
TRBV4-2,.,TRBJ2-7,TRBD2,CASSQEGGRGEQYF,TGTGCCAGCAGCCAAGAGGGCGGGAGGGGCGAGCAGTACTTC
TRBV27,.,TRBJ1-2,TRBD1,CASSPGQGSYGYTF,TGTGCCAGCTCCCCGGGACAGGGGAGCTATGGCTACACCTTC
TRBV7-9,.,TRBJ1-5,.,CASSLAGNGNQPQHF,TGTGCCAGCAGCTTAGCGGGGAATGGCAATCAGCCCCAGCATTTT
TRBV29-1,once,TRBJ1-2,TRBD1,CSAQGTYGYTF,TGCAGCGCACAGGGGACCTATGGCTACACCTTC
TRBV12-3/TRBV12-4,.,TRBJ2-3,.,CASRQVSTDTQYF,TGTGCCAGCAGACAGGTCAGCACAGATACGCAGTATTTT
TRBV7-6,.,TRBJ2-7,.,CASSLDPGSYEQYF,TGTGCCAGCAGCTTAGATCCAGGGTCCTACGAGCAGTACTTC
TRBV28,once,TRBJ1-4,TRBD1,CASSFPRDREKLFF,TGTGCCAGCAGTTTCCCCCGGGACAGAGAAAAACTGTTTTTT
TRBV5-4,.,TRBJ2-1,TRBD2,CASSLIAGRAYNEQFF,TGTGCCAGCAGCTTAATAGCGGGACGGGCTTACAATGAGCAGTTCTTC
TRBV6-6,few,TRBJ2-7,TRBD2,CASSSSGHSYEQYF,TGTGCCAGCAGTTCTAGCGGTCACTCCTACGAGCAGTACTTC
TRBV5-4,.,TRBJ1-1,.,CASSLGGGGAMNTEAFF,TGTGCCAGCAGCTTGGGTGGGGGGGGTGCCATGAACACTGAAGCTTTCTTT
TRBV4-2,few,TRBJ1-6,.,CASSRAPVNSPLHF,TGTGCCAGCAGCCGGGCTCCCGTTAATTCACCCCTCCACTTT
TRBV2,.,TRBJ2-5,.,CASSDVLAEETQYF,TGTGCCAGCAGTGATGTTTTAGCGGAAGAGACCCAGTACTTC